This entry describes one TCR beta chain. Its antigen remains unknown. Data came from immunoSEQ multiplex PCR; TCRdb stores just in-frame clones and leaves some out. This table holds about 2.1 million clones, roughly 93% found once. These data originate in a study of shared clonotypes between healthy human individuals. Overall study: Researchers assigned three CD4 naive, three CD4 memory, two CD8 naive and one CD8 memory plate to each donor. Points from the study as a whole: Clonotype sharing across donors was expected to vary with sequencing depth.

Germline values: CDR1 SGHTS, CDR2 YDEGEE. V lost 0 bases and J lost 2, with 9 bases in between. The CDR3 runs to 14 residues. CD45RO-negative, CCR7-positively selected cells formed the naive CD8 fraction, excluding terminally differentiated effector memory CD45RA+ cells. Adult donors, all healthy and HIV-negative, had no recent acute infections or vaccinations. The chain is built from TRBV5-8 and TRBJ2-7; possible D gene TRBD1, 6 bases. The sequence derives from a man aged 18 to 35 in good health. Some clones in this sample may be carry-over from other donors' samples. The sequenced material came from naive CD8+ T cells from PBMCs. The CDR3 is CASSLAGVTYEQYF. DNA for the CDR3: TGTGCCAGCAGCTTGGCAGGGGTAACCTACGAGCAGTACTTC.